Described below is a single TCR beta chain sequence and its context. Primers used in a second PCR of about 6 to 11 cycles were a sample-barcoded 5' primer and a J-beta primer mix. In TCRdb, the 5' RACE reads were re-called with MiXCR into one record per CDR3 protein. The sample carries approximately 800,000 distinct CDR3 sequences, about 26% recorded once. This specimen comes from a study of blood T cells in healthy people across ages. Trimming left V 0 bases short and J 0 bases short, with 9 bases between. CDR1 is DFQATT and CDR2 is SNEGSKA in the germline V gene (reference sequence). This CDR3 is built from 15 residues. The same sample was also used in a study of T cells of mothers and their children.

The sequencing sample was made of blood. The chain is built from TRBV20-1 and TRBJ2-4; D unclear. The TCR originated in a boy between 10 and 17 years old in good health. CDR3 bases: TGCAGTGCTAGAGATAGTAAGCTAGCCAAAAACATTCAGTACTTC. It codes for CSARDSKLAKNIQYF.